The text below deals with one TCR beta chain. Its antigen is still unknown. When replicate PCRs were run on sorted subsets, they used around 200 ng DNA, about 30,000 T cell genomes. Sequencing was performed with immunoSEQ multiplex PCR; in TCRdb, only in-frame clones are kept and a portion is missing. The profile shows millions of clones, 85% to 95% of them singletons. Per germline, CDR1 SGHRS and CDR2 YFSETQ. V dropped 3 bases and J dropped 6 bases, with 8 bases sitting between them. This CDR3 has 12 residues. This record belongs to a study of shared clonotypes between healthy human individuals. Study context: Per donor, CD8 memory used one plate, CD8 naive used two, CD4 memory used three and CD4 naive used three.

Study findings and constraints: Relative to their counterparts shared across all four donors, non-shared clonotypes exhibited diminished generation probabilities.

The clonotype was recovered from a man between 18 and 35 years old in good health. Material: naive CD4+ T cells sorted from blood. Noted subset: CD45RA+ positively selected. The rearrangement joins TRBV5-1 to TRBJ2-3; D call uncertain. CDR3 nucleotide sequence: TGCGCCAGCAGCTCTGAGGTCGATACGCAGTATTTT. It is translated as CASSSEVDTQYF. Full variable domain (rest looked up from reference TRBV5-1 and TRBJ2-3): KAGVTQTPRYLIKTRGQQVTLSCSPISGHRSVSWYQQTPGQGLQFLFEYFSETQRNKGNFPGRFSGRQFSNSRSEMNVSTLELGDSALYLCASSSEVDTQYFGPGTRLTVL.